This T cell receptor (beta chain) was captured by sequencing in a study of T cell changes during pregnancy in multiple sclerosis. Sequenced by immunoSEQ multiplex PCR; TCRdb stores in-frame clones only, minus some. The table has approximately 110,000 clones, 90% to 95% seen once. Per germline, CDR1 SGHVS and CDR2 FNYEAQ. This CDR3 region has 13 residues. V was cut by 7 bases and J by 5 bases, with 14 bases left in between. The chain links TRBV7-6 to TRBJ1-1, with a possible D match to TRBD1 (5 bases). The sequenced sample was peripheral blood, obtained after pregnancy. This TCR was recovered from a female donor with multiple sclerosis, enrolled in a pregnancy study. For the CDR3, the DNA is TGTGCCAGCACCGAAAGTGGGGGGACTGAAGCTTTCTTT. Residues: CASTESGGTEAFF.